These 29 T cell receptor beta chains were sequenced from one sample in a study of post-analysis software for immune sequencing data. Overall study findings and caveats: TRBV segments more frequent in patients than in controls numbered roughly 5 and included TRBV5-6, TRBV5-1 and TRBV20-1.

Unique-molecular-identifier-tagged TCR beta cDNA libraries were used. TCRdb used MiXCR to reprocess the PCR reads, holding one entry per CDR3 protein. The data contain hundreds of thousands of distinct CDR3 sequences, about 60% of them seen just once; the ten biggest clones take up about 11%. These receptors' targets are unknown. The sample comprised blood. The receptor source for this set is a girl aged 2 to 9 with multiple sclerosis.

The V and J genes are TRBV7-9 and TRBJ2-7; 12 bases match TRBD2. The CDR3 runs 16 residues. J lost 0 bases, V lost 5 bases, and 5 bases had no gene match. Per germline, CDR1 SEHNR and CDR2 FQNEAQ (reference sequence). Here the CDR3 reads CASSKGLAGSSYEQYF. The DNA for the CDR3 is TGTGCCAGCAGCAAAGGACTAGCGGGATCCTCCTACGAGCAGTACTTC.

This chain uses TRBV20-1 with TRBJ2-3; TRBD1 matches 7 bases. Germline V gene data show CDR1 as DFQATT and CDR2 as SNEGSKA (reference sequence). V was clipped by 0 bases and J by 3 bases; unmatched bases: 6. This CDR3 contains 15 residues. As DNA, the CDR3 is TGCAGTGCTAGAGATGGGGCAGGGGGTACAGATACGCAGTATTTT. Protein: CSARDGAGGTDTQYF.

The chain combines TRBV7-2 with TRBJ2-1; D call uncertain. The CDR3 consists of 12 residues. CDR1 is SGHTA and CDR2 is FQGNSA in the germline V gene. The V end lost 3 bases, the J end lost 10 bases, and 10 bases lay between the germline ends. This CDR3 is CASSFAGREQFF. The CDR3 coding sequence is TGTGCCAGCAGCTTCGCCGGACGCGAGCAGTTCTTC.

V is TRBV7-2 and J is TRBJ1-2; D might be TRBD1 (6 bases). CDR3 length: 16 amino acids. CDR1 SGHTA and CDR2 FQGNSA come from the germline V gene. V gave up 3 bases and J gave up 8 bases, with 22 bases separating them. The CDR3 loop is CASSFAGGAALEGYTF. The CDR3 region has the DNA TGTGCCAGCAGCTTCGCGGGGGGCGCCGCGTTGGAGGGCTACACCTTC.

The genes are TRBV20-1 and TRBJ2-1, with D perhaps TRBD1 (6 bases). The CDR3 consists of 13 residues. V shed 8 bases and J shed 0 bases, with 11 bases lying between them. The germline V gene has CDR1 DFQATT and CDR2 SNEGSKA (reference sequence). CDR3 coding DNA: TGCAGTACCAGGGGAAGCTCCTACAATGAGCAGTTCTTC. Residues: CSTRGSSYNEQFF.

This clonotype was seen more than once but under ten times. The CDR3 region is CASSLGDLYNSPLHF. CDR3 in DNA: TGCGCCAGCAGCTTGGGTGACCTGTATAATTCACCCCTCCACTTT. The rearrangement joins TRBV5-1 to TRBJ1-6; D not certain. The V and J ends lost 0 bases and 4 bases respectively, with 8 bases between them. In germline, CDR1 is SGHRS, CDR2 YFSETQ. This CDR3 has 15 amino acids.

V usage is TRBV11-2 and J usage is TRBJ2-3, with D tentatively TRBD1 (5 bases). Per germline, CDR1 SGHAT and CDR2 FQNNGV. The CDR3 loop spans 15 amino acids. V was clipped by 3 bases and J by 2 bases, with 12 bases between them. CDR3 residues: CASSFQGSITDTQYF. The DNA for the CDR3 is TGTGCCAGCAGCTTCCAGGGCAGTATCACAGATACGCAGTATTTT.

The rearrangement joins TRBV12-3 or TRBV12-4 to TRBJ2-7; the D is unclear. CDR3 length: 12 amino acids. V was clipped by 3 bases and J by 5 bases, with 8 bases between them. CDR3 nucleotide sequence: TGTGCCAGCAGTTTGAAGGGTAACGAGCAGTACTTC. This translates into CASSLKGNEQYF.

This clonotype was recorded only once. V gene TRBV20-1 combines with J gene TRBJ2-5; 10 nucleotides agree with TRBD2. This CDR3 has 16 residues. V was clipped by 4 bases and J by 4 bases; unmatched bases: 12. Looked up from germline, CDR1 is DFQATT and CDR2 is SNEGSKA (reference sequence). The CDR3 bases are TGCAGTGCTACCGCCGACTGGGCTAGCGGGGGAGAGACCCAGTACTTC. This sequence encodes CSATADWASGGETQYF.

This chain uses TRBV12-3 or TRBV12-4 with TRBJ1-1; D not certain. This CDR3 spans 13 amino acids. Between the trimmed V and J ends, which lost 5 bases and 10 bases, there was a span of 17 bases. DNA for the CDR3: TGTGCCAGCAGTACCAGTCTCAAACCTGGAGCTTTCTTT. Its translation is CASSTSLKPGAFF.

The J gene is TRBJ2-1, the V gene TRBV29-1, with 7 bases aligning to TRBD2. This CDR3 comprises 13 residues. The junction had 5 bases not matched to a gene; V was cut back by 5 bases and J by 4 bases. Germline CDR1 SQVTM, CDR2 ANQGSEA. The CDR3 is CSVRLAAYNEQFF. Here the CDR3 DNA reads TGCAGCGTTCGCCTAGCGGCTTACAATGAGCAGTTCTTC.

For the CDR3, the DNA is TGCAGTGAGCGCGTTGCGGGGGGGGTTACAGATACGCAGTATTTT. Translating it yields CSERVAGGVTDTQYF. The genes are TRBV20-1 and TRBJ2-3; 9 nucleotides line up with TRBD2. The CDR3 has 15 residues. Per the germline V gene, CDR1 is DFQATT and CDR2 is SNEGSKA (reference sequence). Trimming at V came to 7 bases and at J to 3 bases, leaving 11 bases not matched to a gene.

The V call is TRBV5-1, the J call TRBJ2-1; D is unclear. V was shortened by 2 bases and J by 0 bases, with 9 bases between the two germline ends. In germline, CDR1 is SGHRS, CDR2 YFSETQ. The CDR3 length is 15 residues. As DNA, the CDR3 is TGCGCCAGCAGCTTAAGACTCAACTCCTACAATGAGCAGTTCTTC. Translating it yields CASSLRLNSYNEQFF. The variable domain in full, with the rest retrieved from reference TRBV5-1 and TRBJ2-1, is KAGVTQTPRYLIKTRGQQVTLSCSPISGHRSVSWYQQTPGQGLQFLFEYFSETQRNKGNFPGRFSGRQFSNSRSEMNVSTLELGDSALYLCASSLRLNSYNEQFFGPGTRLTVL.

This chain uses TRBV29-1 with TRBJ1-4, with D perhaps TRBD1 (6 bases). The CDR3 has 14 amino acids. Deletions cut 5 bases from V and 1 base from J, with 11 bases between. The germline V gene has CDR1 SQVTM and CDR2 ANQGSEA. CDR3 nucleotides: TGCAGCGTTACAGGGAGGGGAACTAATGAAAAACTGTTTTTT. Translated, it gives CSVTGRGTNEKLFF.

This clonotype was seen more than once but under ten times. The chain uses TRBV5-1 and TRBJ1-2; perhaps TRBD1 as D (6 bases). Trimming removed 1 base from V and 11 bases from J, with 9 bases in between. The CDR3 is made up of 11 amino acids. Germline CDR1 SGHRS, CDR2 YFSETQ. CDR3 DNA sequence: TGCGCCAGCAGCTTGCCAGGGGAATACACCTTC. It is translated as CASSLPGEYTF. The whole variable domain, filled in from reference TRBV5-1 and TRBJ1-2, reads KAGVTQTPRYLIKTRGQQVTLSCSPISGHRSVSWYQQTPGQGLQFLFEYFSETQRNKGNFPGRFSGRQFSNSRSEMNVSTLELGDSALYLCASSLPGEYTFGSGTRLTVV.

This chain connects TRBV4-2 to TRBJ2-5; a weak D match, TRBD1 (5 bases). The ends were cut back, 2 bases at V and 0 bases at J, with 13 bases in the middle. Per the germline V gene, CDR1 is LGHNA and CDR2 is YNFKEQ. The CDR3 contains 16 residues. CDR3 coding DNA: TGTGCCAGCAGCCAACCAGGGCCGACGTACCAAGAGACCCAGTACTTC. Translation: CASSQPGPTYQETQYF.

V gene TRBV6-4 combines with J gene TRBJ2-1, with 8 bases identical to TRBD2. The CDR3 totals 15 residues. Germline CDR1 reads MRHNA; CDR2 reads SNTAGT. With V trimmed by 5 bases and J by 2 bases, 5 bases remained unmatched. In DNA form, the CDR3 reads TGTGCCAGCAGTCAACGGGAGGGCCCCTACAATGAGCAGTTCTTC. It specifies CASSQREGPYNEQFF.

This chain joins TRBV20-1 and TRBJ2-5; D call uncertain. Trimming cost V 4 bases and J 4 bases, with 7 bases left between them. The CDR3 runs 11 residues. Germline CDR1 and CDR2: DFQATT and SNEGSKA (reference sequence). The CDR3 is CSAIMRETQYF. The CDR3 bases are TGCAGTGCTATCATGCGAGAGACCCAGTACTTC.

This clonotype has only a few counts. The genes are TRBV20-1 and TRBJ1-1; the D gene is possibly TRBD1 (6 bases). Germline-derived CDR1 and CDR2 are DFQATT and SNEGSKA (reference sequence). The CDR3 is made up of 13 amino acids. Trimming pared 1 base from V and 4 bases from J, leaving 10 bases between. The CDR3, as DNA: TGCAGTGCTAGAGGGGGGCGCGGCACTGAAGCTTTCTTT. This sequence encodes CSARGGRGTEAFF.

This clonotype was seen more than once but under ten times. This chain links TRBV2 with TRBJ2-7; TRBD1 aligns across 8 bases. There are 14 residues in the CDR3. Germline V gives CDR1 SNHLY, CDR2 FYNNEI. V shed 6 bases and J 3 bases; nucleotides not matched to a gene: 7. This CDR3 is CASRLRTGLYEQYF. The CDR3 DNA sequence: TGTGCCAGCAGACTTAGGACAGGGCTCTACGAGCAGTACTTC.

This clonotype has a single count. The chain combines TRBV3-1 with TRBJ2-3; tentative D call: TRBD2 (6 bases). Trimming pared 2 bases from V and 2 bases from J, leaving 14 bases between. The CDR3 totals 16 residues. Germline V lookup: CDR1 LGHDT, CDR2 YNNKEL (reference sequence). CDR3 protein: CASSQLLSLATDTQYF. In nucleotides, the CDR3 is TGTGCCAGCAGCCAACTATTGTCACTAGCCACAGATACGCAGTATTTT.

The CDR3: CASSDQDLQINEKLFF. The CDR3 DNA is TGTGCCAGCAGCGACCAGGACCTCCAGATTAATGAAAAACTGTTTTTT. This chain uses TRBV7-9 with TRBJ1-4, with D unresolved. V shed 5 bases and J shed 4 bases, with 17 bases lying between them. The CDR3 covers 16 residues. In germline, CDR1 is SEHNR, CDR2 FQNEAQ (reference sequence).

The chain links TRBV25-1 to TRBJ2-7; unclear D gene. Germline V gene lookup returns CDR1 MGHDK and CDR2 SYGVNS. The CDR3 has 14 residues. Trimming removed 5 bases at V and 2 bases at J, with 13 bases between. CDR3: CASSIPISPYEQYF. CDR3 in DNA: TGTGCCAGCAGTATACCTATATCGCCCTACGAGCAGTACTTC.

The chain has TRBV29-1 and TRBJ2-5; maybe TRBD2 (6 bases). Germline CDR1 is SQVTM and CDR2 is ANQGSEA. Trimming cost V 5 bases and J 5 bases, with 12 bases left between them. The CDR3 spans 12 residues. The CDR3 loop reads CSVTRESETQYF. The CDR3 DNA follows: TGCAGCGTTACTCGGGAGTCGGAGACCCAGTACTTC.

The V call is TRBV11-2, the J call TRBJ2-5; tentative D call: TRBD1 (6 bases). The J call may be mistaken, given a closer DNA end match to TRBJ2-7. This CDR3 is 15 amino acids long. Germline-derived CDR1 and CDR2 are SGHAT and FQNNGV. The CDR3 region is CASSLGDGGSYEQYF. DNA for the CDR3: TGTGCCAGCAGCTTAGGTGATGGGGGCAGCTACGAGCAGTACTTC.

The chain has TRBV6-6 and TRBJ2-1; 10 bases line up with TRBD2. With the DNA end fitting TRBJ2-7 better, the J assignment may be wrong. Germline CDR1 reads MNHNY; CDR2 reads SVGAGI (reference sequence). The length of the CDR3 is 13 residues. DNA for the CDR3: TGTGCCAGTGGGACTAGCGTCTCCTACGAGCAGTACTTC. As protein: CASGTSVSYEQYF.

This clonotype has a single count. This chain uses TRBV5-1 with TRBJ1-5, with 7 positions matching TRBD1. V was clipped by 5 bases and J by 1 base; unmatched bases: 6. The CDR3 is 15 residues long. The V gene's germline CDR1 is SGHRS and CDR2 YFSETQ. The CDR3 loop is CASREGTESNQPQHF. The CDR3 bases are TGCGCCAGCAGGGAAGGGACAGAGAGCAATCAGCCCCAGCATTTT. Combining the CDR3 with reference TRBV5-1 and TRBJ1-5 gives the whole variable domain KAGVTQTPRYLIKTRGQQVTLSCSPISGHRSVSWYQQTPGQGLQFLFEYFSETQRNKGNFPGRFSGRQFSNSRSEMNVSTLELGDSALYLCASREGTESNQPQHFGDGTRLSIL.

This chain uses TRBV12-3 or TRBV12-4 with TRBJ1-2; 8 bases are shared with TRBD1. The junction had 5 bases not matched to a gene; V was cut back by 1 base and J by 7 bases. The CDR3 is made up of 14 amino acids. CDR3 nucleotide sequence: TGTGCCAGCAGTTTAGGGACAGGGAGTAGTGGCTACACCTTC. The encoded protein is CASSLGTGSSGYTF.

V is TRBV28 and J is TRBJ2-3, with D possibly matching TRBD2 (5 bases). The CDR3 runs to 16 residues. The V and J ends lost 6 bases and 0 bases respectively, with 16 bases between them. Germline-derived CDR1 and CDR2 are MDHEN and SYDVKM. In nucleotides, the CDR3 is TGTGCCAGCAGAGGCGAGGGAAAGGGCAGCACAGATACGCAGTATTTT. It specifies CASRGEGKGSTDTQYF.